Listed below are T cell receptor beta chains from one sample, sequenced in a study of radiation and T cells in renal cell carcinoma. TCRdb's table, derived via immunoSEQ multiplex PCR, lists solely in-frame clones and lacks some. The sample lists around 45,000 clones; roughly four fifths were seen once. The material sequenced was blood, taken from a patient whose treatment included radiotherapy and nephrectomy. The origin of the receptors is a woman aged 70-85 years with renal cell carcinoma. CDR3s include the opening cysteine and the closing phenylalanine or tryptophan. Each record gives: J gene, clone size, D gene, V gene, CDR3 DNA, CDR3 protein. The D gene is left open where the match is weak. The size field is filled for only some rows; it gives once, few, many or a size class.

>TRBJ1-3|.|.|TRBV4-3
TGCGCCAGCAGCCAAGGGTCGACAGGAGTCGGAAACACCATATATTTT
CASSQGSTGVGNTIYF
>TRBJ2-5|.|.|TRBV23-1
TGCGCCAGCAGTCAAGGGGTGGATGAGACCCAGTACTTC
CASSQGVDETQYF
>TRBJ2-1|.|.|TRBV19
TGTGCCAGTAGTAGGGGAATGGGGGGCTCTTACAATGAGCAGTTCTTC
CASSRGMGGSYNEQFF
>TRBJ1-5|few|.|TRBV30
TGTGCCTGGAGTGTAGGGGGGCATAGCAATCAGCCCCAGCATTTT
CAWSVGGHSNQPQHF
>TRBJ2-1|.|TRBD2|TRBV7-2
TGTGCCAGCAGCTCACCCCCAGCGGGAAGTTGGGACAATGAGCAGTTCTTC
CASSSPPAGSWDNEQFF
>TRBJ2-7|few|TRBD1|TRBV9
TGTGCCAGCAGCCCGCGGGACAGGAACTCCTACGAGCAGTACTTC
CASSPRDRNSYEQYF
>TRBJ1-1|few|TRBD1|TRBV4-3
TGCGCCAGCAGCCTAGACAGGGGAGCGAACACTGAAGCTTTCTTT
CASSLDRGANTEAFF
>TRBJ1-5|.|.|TRBV6-5
TGTGCCAGCAGTTACTCCGTACAGGGTCCCCAGCATTTT
CASSYSVQGPQHF
>TRBJ2-2|.|TRBD1|TRBV19
TGTGCCAGTAAGGGACAGGGTAGGGCCGGGGAGCTGTTTTTT
CASKGQGRAGELFF
>TRBJ1-2|.|TRBD1|TRBV30
TGTGCCTGGAGTGTTTGGCAGGGGGTTAACTATGGCTACACCTTC
CAWSVWQGVNYGYTF
>TRBJ2-7|.|TRBD1|TRBV27
TGTGCCAGCAGTCACGGACAGGGGCGAAGCCACGAGCAGTACTTC
CASSHGQGRSHEQYF
>TRBJ2-7|.|.|TRBV5-6
TGTGCCAGCAGCTGGGGGTCTGACCGTTACGAGCAGTACTTC
CASSWGSDRYEQYF
>TRBJ1-1|.|.|TRBV18
TGTGCCAGCTCACCATCTTCAAATCCGAACACTGAAGCTTTCTTT
CASSPSSNPNTEAFF
>TRBJ2-5|.|.|TRBV11-2
TGTGCCAGCAGCTTAGAGTGGGAGACCCAGTACTTC
CASSLEWETQYF
>TRBJ1-2|.|.|TRBV2
TGTGCCAGCAGTGAAGGGGCATATGGCTACACCTTC
CASSEGAYGYTF
>TRBJ2-2|.|.|TRBV5-1
TGCGCCAGCAGCTTGGATCTGATTCAAAACACCGGGGAGCTGTTTTTT
CASSLDLIQNTGELFF
>TRBJ2-7|.|.|TRBV11-2
TGTGCCAGCAGCTATCACTACGAGCAGTACTTC
CASSYHYEQYF
>TRBJ1-1|few|.|TRBV6-5
TGTGCCAGCAGTCGGCCGCCTGAAGCTTTCTTT
CASSRPPEAFF
>TRBJ1-1|.|.|TRBV27
TGTGCCAGCAGTTATAGAAGGAACACTGAAGCTTTCTTT
CASSYRRNTEAFF
>TRBJ2-6|.|.|TRBV4-3
TGCGCCAGCAGCCCTAACCCAGTCGCCAACGTCCTGACTTTC
CASSPNPVANVLTF
>TRBJ1-3|.|.|TRBV15
TGTGCCACCAGCAGAGAGTTCGGGACAATGGCTGGAAACACCATATATTTT
CATSREFGTMAGNTIYF
>TRBJ2-7|.|TRBD1|TRBV5-4
TGTGCCAGCAGCTTGGGGGGACAGGGGCCCTACGAGCAGTACTTC
CASSLGGQGPYEQYF
>TRBJ1-1|.|.|TRBV10-2
TGCGCCAGCAGTGAATCGGTCATGAACACTGAAGCTTTCTTT
CASSESVMNTEAFF
>TRBJ2-2|.|TRBD2|TRBV4-1
TGCGCCAGCAGCCAAGAAAACGGACTAGACACCGGGGAGCTGTTTTTT
CASSQENGLDTGELFF
>TRBJ1-2|.|.|TRBV7-2
TGTGCCAGCAGCTTAGCGGGAGCCAGGGCCAACGGCTACACCTTC
CASSLAGARANGYTF
>TRBJ2-6|.|.|TRBV7-8
TGTGCCAGCAGCTTAGCGAGACAGTCTGGGGCCAACGTCCTGACTTTC
CASSLARQSGANVLTF
>TRBJ1-1|.|.|TRBV19
TGTGCCAGTAGCACGCGTGGGGTTAAAAACACTGAAGCTTTCTTT
CASSTRGVKNTEAFF
>TRBJ2-1|.|TRBD2|TRBV10-3
TGTGCCATCACCCGGGGACTAGCGGGGGGGCGTGATGAGCAGTTCTTC
CAITRGLAGGRDEQFF
>TRBJ1-2|.|.|TRBV6-1
TGTGCCAGCAGTGACAACAGGGCTACTAACTATGGCTACACCTTC
CASSDNRATNYGYTF
>TRBJ1-2|.|.|TRBV5-8
TGTGCCAGCAGCTTTCCCTCCGCTAACTATGGCTACACCTTC
CASSFPSANYGYTF
>TRBJ2-7|.|.|TRBV7-6
TGTGCCAGCAGCTCACCCCGTTCGGGGCGGGAGCAGTACTTC
CASSSPRSGREQYF
>TRBJ2-3|once|TRBD1|TRBV7-9
TGTGCCAGCAGCTTAGGAGGGACAGGGGTAGGAGATACGCAGTATTTT
CASSLGGTGVGDTQYF
>TRBJ2-7|few|.|TRBV9
TGTGCCAGCAGCGACGGTAGCGGCGTCTACGAGCAGTACTTC
CASSDGSGVYEQYF
>TRBJ2-1|.|TRBD2|TRBV19
TGTGCCAGTAGCCCGACTAGCGGGGGCTCAGTGGGCAATGAGCAGTTCTTC
CASSPTSGGSVGNEQFF
>TRBJ2-5|.|.|TRBV18
TGTGCCAGCTCATCGAAAGAGACCCAGTACTTC
CASSSKETQYF
>TRBJ1-1|few|.|TRBV20-1
TGCAGTGCTAGGATGAACACTGAAGCTTTCTTT
CSARMNTEAFF
>TRBJ2-3|.|.|TRBV7-2
TGTGCCAGCAGCTCTCGCCCCCAGCGCATCTCGGGAGATACGCAGTATTTT
CASSSRPQRISGDTQYF
>TRBJ2-1|few|TRBD1|TRBV4-1
TGCGCCAGCAGCCAACGACAGGGGTTGGCCAATGAGCAGTTCTTC
CASSQRQGLANEQFF
>TRBJ1-2|.|.|TRBV19
TGTGCCAGTAGTATGGGGTACGGCTACACCTTC
CASSMGYGYTF
>TRBJ2-2|.|TRBD1|TRBV5-5
TGTGCCAGCAGCTTGAGTCCAGGGGGGAACACCGGGGAGCTGTTTTTT
CASSLSPGGNTGELFF
>TRBJ2-3|.|TRBD2|TRBV6-5
TGTGCCAGCAGTACGGGGGGTGGCACAGATACGCAGTATTTT
CASSTGGGTDTQYF
>TRBJ1-1|.|.|TRBV5-6
TGTGCCAGCAGCTTCGTCCTGAACACTGAAGCTTTCTTT
CASSFVLNTEAFF
>TRBJ1-2|few|TRBD1|TRBV5-1
TGCGCCAGCAGCTTGGCAGGGGGCTATGGCTACACCTTC
CASSLAGGYGYTF
>TRBJ2-7|.|TRBD1|TRBV6-5
TGTGCCAGCAATCGTTACAGGGGCGACGAGCAGTACTTC
CASNRYRGDEQYF
>TRBJ1-1|once|.|TRBV7-8
TGTGCCAGCAGCTTATACGGAATGAACACTGAAGCTTTCTTT
CASSLYGMNTEAFF
>TRBJ2-5|.|.|TRBV6-1
TGTGCCAGCAGTGAAGATAGGACCCCTCAAGAGACCCAGTACTTC
CASSEDRTPQETQYF
>TRBJ2-7|.|TRBD2|TRBV28
TGTGCCAGCAGTGGCATGGCGGGAGTCTACGAGCAGTACTTC
CASSGMAGVYEQYF
>TRBJ1-3|.|.|TRBV6-5
TGTGCCAGCAGTCTTACCTACATGGCTGGAAACACCATATATTTT
CASSLTYMAGNTIYF
>TRBJ2-3|.|TRBD2|TRBV9
TGTGCCAGCAGCGTGGGGGTGACTAGCGGGGGTGGCACAGATACGCAGTATTTT
CASSVGVTSGGGTDTQYF